This section outlines one T cell receptor beta chain sequence together with its context. This entry is derived from a study of T cell responses to AZD1222 COVID-19 vaccine. The CDR3 has 16 residues. Germline lookup yields CDR1 MDHEN and CDR2 SYDVKM. The V end lost 1 base, the J end lost 0 bases, and 10 bases lay between the germline ends. The method was immunoSEQ multiplex PCR; TCRdb's version includes in-frame clones alone and lacks a portion of them. The table lists under 250,000 clones, just over 90% of them singletons. This TCR came from an adult in good health. The rearrangement joins TRBV28 to TRBJ2-4; TRBD2 is a possible D gene (5 bases). Source: peripheral blood, taken on day 0 of MenACWY control vaccination. CDR3 sequence: CASSLLGDVAKNIQYF. The CDR3 nucleotides are TGTGCCAGCAGTTTATTGGGAGACGTAGCCAAAAACATTCAGTACTTC.